The rows below give T cell receptor beta chains drawn from one sample of a study of Graves' ophthalmopathy and Graves' hyperthyroidism. TCRdb re-called the multiplex PCR reads with MiXCR, one entry per CDR3 protein. The sample shows approximately 540,000 distinct CDR3 sequences, under 40% of them seen only once. Material: peripheral blood or thyroid tissue (not recorded which). These receptors were obtained from an adult man with Graves' hyperthyroidism. CDR3s include the opening cysteine and the closing phenylalanine or tryptophan. Each record gives: V gene, clone size, J gene, D gene, CDR3 protein, CDR3 DNA. D genes are given only for firm matches. The size field is filled for only some rows; it gives once, few, many or a size class.

TRBV13	few	TRBJ2-5	TRBD2	CASSSAGLAGVETQYF	TGTGCCAGCAGCTCCGCCGGACTAGCGGGAGTGGAGACCCAGTACTTC
TRBV5-1	-	TRBJ2-7	-	CASSPQIYEQYF	TGTGCCAGCAGCCCACAGATCTACGAGCAGTACTTC
TRBV7-8	many	TRBJ2-7	-	CASSLVGQGLGYEQYF	TGTGCCAGCAGCTTAGTCGGACAGGGACTAGGCTACGAGCAGTACTTC
TRBV29-1	few	TRBJ1-1	-	CSVVPWTGNTEAFF	TGCAGCGTTGTACCCTGGACGGGGAACACTGAAGCTTTCTTT
TRBV10-3	-	TRBJ2-2	-	CAIRDPGAGELFF	TGTGCCATCAGAGACCCGGGGGCCGGGGAGCTGTTTTTT
TRBV5-1	-	TRBJ2-7	-	CASSSRDLAYEQYF	TGCGCCAGCAGCTCCCGGGACCTTGCCTACGAGCAGTACTTC
TRBV12-3/TRBV12-4	many	TRBJ2-2	-	CASKGSNTGELFF	TGTGCCAGCAAGGGGTCGAACACCGGGGAGCTGTTTTTT
TRBV6-5	few	TRBJ1-4	-	CASSYSLPGLNNEKLFF	TGTGCCAGCAGTTACTCCCTCCCGGGACTGAATAATGAAAAACTGTTTTTT
TRBV2	many	TRBJ2-7	-	CASSDNGLSYEQYF	TGTGCCAGCAGTGATAACGGTCTCTCCTACGAGCAGTACTTC
TRBV7-2	once	TRBJ1-1	-	CASSLAPAGYTGEDTEAFF	TGTGCCAGCAGTTTAGCCCCCGCGGGATACACCGGGGAGGACACTGAAGCTTTCTTT
TRBV7-9	few	TRBJ2-5	-	CASSQGLGKQETQYF	TGTGCCAGCAGCCAGGGTCTGGGGAAACAAGAGACCCAGTACTTC
TRBV20-1	-	TRBJ1-5	TRBD1	CSARDRETVQLQHF	TGCAGTGCTAGGGACAGGGAGACGGTTCAGCTCCAGCATTTT
TRBV3-1	few	TRBJ2-7	-	CASSAIQGYEQYF	TGTGCCAGCAGTGCCATTCAGGGCTACGAGCAGTACTTC
TRBV9	-	TRBJ1-6	-	CASSVLVGSPLHF	TGTGCCAGCAGCGTCCTAGTCGGATCACCCCTCCACTTT
TRBV15	many	TRBJ1-5	-	CATSRASGEYSNQPQHF	TGTGCCACCAGCAGAGCTTCAGGGGAATATAGCAATCAGCCCCAGCATTTT
TRBV4-2	many	TRBJ2-5	-	CASSPYPGEQETQYF	TGTGCCAGCAGCCCCTATCCGGGGGAGCAAGAGACCCAGTACTTC
TRBV20-1	many	TRBJ2-7	-	CSARELGRPTEQYF	TGCAGTGCTAGGGAACTAGGTAGACCTACCGAGCAGTACTTC
TRBV29-1	few	TRBJ2-3	TRBD2	CSVDVAGGSDTQYF	TGCAGCGTTGACGTAGCGGGGGGGTCAGATACGCAGTATTTT
TRBV7-9	-	TRBJ2-5	-	CASSPAHF	TGTGCCAGCAGCCCTGCCCACTTC
TRBV3-1	-	TRBJ2-2	-	CASSQDDSLINTGELFF	TGTGCCAGCAGCCAAGACGACAGCCTGATAAACACCGGGGAGCTGTTTTTT
TRBV9	-	TRBJ2-7	TRBD1	CASSVGQGYEQHF	TGTGCCAGCAGCGTAGGACAGGGCTACGAGCAGCACTTC
TRBV7-9	many	TRBJ1-4	-	CASSFAGREKLFF	TGTGCCAGCAGCTTTGCAGGGCGCGAAAAACTGTTTTTT
TRBV29-1	-	TRBJ2-5	-	CSVYLGPQETQYF	TGCAGCGTCTACCTTGGACCCCAAGAGACCCAGTACTTC
TRBV4-1	many	TRBJ1-1	TRBD1	CASSLSDRGRTEAFF	TGCGCCAGCAGCCTTTCCGACAGGGGTCGGACTGAAGCTTTCTTT
TRBV10-3	-	TRBJ1-1	-	CAISESTRRQIGEAFF	TGTGCCATCAGTGAGTCGACGAGGAGACAAATAGGCGAAGCTTTCTTT
TRBV29-1	-	TRBJ1-2	-	CSVVLSGGQNGYTF	TGCAGCGTTGTTTTGAGCGGGGGGCAAAATGGCTACACCTTC
TRBV6-5	-	TRBJ1-2	-	CASSYGGGDPNYGYTF	TGTGCCAGCAGTTACGGGGGCGGTGACCCTAACTATGGCTACACCTTC
TRBV19	many	TRBJ1-6	-	CASSIRGNSPLHF	TGTGCCAGTAGTATTCGGGGGAATTCACCCCTCCACTTT
TRBV19	-	TRBJ2-6	-	CAREMTGPLSSGANVLTF	TGTGCTAGAGAGATGACAGGTCCCCTTAGCTCTGGGGCCAACGTCCTGACTTTC
TRBV7-8	few	TRBJ1-4	-	CASSLAGRDNEKLFF	TGTGCCAGCAGCTTAGCGGGACGGGATAATGAAAAACTGTTTTTT
TRBV7-3	many	TRBJ2-2	TRBD2	CASSFSGRGTGELFF	TGTGCCAGCAGCTTCAGCGGGAGGGGCACCGGGGAGCTGTTTTTT
TRBV24-1	-	TRBJ2-3	-	CATSESGTDTQYF	TGTGCCACCAGTGAAAGCGGCACAGATACGCAGTATTTT
TRBV7-8	many	TRBJ2-7	TRBD1	CASSPTTGVPYEQYF	TGTGCCAGCAGCCCGACGACAGGGGTCCCCTACGAGCAGTACTTC
TRBV24-1	few	TRBJ2-2	-	CATSDRQGLNTGELFF	TGTGCCACCAGTGATAGGCAGGGGCTAAACACCGGGGAGCTGTTTTTT
TRBV2	few	TRBJ2-3	-	CASSKVVTDTQYF	TGTGCCAGCAGTAAGGTCGTCACAGATACGCAGTATTTT
TRBV20-1	many	TRBJ1-1	-	CRGGNRDRAFF	TGCAGGGGCGGTAACAGGGATCGAGCTTTCTTT
TRBV7-9	many	TRBJ1-1	-	CASSPDRTEAFF	TGTGCCAGCAGCCCTGACAGAACTGAAGCTTTCTTT
TRBV7-9	-	TRBJ2-7	TRBD1	CASSFRDRGRSYEQYF	TGTGCCAGCAGCTTCCGGGACAGGGGCCGGTCCTACGAGCAGTACTTC
TRBV7-8	many	TRBJ1-2	TRBD1	CASSLAGTGNGYTF	TGTGCCAGCAGCCTAGCCGGGACAGGGAATGGCTACACCTTC
TRBV11-2	many	TRBJ1-4	-	CASSLSPSGEKLFF	TGTGCCAGCAGCTTATCGCCGAGTGGTGAAAAACTGTTTTTT
TRBV24-1	-	TRBJ2-5	TRBD2	CATSDQGLASETQYF	TGTGCCACCAGTGACCAAGGACTAGCTTCAGAGACCCAGTACTTC
TRBV27	-	TRBJ2-5	-	CASSLAYQETQYF	TGTGCCAGCAGTCTTGCGTACCAAGAGACCCAGTACTTC